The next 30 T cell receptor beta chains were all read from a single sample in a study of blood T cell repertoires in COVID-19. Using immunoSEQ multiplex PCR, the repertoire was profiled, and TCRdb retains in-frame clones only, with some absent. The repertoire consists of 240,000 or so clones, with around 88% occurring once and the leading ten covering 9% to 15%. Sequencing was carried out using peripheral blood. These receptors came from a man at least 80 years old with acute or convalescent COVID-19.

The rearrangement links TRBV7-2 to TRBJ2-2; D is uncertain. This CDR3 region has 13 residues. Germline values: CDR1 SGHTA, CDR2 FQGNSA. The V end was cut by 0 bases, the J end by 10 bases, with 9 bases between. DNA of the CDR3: TGTGCCAGCAGCTTAGCCCGACTGGAGGAGCTGTTTTTT. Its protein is CASSLARLEELFF.

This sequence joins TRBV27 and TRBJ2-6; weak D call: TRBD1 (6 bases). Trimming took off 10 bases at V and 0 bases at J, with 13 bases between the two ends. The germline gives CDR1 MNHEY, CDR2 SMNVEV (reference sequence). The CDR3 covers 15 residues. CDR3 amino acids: CATRTAGSGANVLTF. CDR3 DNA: TGTGCCACCCGGACAGCCGGCTCTGGGGCCAACGTCCTGACTTTC. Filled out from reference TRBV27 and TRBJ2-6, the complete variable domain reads EAQVTQNPRYLITVTGKKLTVTCSQNMNHEYMSWYRQDPGLGLRQIYYSMNVEVTDKGDVPEGYKVSRKEKRNFPLILESPSPNQTSLYFCATRTAGSGANVLTFGAGSRLTVL.

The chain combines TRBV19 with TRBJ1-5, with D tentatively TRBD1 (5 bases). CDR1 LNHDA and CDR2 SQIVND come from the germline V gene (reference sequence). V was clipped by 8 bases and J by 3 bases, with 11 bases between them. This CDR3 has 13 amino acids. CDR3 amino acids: CASADTFNQPQHF. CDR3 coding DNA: TGTGCCAGTGCGGACACCTTCAATCAGCCCCAGCATTTT.

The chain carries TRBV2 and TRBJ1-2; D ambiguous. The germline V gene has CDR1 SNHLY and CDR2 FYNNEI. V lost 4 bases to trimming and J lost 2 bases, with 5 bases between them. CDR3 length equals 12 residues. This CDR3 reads CASSVSNYGYTF. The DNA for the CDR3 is TGTGCCAGCAGTGTGTCGAACTATGGCTACACCTTC.

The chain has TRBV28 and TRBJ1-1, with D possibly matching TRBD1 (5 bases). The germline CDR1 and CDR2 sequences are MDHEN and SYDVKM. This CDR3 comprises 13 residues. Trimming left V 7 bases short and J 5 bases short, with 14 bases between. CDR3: CASIAGPNTEAFF. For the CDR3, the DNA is TGTGCCAGCATCGCGGGACCCAATACTGAAGCTTTCTTT.

The CDR3 nucleotides are TGTGCCAGCAGTGAACTAGCGGGAAACACCGGGGAGCTGTTTTTT. Its translation: CASSELAGNTGELFF. The J gene is TRBJ2-2, the V gene TRBV2; 9 bases are shared with TRBD2. The germline gives CDR1 SNHLY, CDR2 FYNNEI. J gave up 2 bases and V 2 bases, and 0 bases lay outside the gene matches. The CDR3 is 15 residues long.

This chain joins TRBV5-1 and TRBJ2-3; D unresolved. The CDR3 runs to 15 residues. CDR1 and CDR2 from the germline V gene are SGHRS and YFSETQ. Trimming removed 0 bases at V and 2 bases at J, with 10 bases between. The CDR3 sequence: CASSLGGTSTDTQYF. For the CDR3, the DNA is TGCGCCAGCAGCTTGGGAGGCACCTCCACAGATACGCAGTATTTT.

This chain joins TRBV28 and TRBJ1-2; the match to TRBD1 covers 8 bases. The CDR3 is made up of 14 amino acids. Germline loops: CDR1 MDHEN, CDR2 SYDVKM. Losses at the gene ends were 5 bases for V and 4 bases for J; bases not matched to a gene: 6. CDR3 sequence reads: CASSGGQAGYGYTF. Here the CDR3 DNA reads TGTGCCAGCAGTGGGGGACAGGCGGGCTATGGCTACACCTTC.

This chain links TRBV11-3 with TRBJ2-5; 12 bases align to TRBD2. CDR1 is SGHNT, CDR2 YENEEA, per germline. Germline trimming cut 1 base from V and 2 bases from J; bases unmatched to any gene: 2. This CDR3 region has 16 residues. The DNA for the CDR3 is TGTGCCAGCAGCTTAGGAGGGACTAGCGGGCAAGAGACCCAGTACTTC. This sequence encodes CASSLGGTSGQETQYF.

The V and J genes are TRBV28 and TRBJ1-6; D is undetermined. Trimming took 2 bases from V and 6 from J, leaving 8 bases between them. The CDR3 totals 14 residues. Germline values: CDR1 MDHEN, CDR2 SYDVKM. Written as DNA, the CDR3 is TGTGCCAGCAGTTTACCACTTGGTAATTCACCCCTCCACTTT. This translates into CASSLPLGNSPLHF.

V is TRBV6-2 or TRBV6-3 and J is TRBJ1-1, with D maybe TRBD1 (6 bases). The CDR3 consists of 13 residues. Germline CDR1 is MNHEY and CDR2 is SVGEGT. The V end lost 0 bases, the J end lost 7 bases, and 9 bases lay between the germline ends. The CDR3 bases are TGTGCCAGCAGTTACTCAGGGGGGGTTGAAGCTTTCTTT. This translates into CASSYSGGVEAFF.

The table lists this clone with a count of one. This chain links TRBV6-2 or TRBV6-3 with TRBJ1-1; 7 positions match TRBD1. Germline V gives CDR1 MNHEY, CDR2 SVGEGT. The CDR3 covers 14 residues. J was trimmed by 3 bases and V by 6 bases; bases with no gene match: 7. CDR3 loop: CASSPRQGYTEAFF. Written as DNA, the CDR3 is TGTGCCAGCAGCCCCCGACAGGGCTACACTGAAGCTTTCTTT.

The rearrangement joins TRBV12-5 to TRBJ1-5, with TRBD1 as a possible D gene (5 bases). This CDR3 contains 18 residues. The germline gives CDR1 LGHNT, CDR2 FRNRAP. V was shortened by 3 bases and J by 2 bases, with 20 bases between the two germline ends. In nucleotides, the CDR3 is TGTGCTAGTGGTTTTTCGACGGCCGGCGGGGGGGGCAATCAGCCCCAGCATTTT. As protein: CASGFSTAGGGGNQPQHF.

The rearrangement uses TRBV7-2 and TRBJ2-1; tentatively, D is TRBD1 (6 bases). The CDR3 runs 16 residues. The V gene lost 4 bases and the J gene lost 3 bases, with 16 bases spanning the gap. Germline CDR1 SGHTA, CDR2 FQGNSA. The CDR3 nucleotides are TGTGCCAGCAGCTCAATGAGCAGGGGTCACTACAATGAGCAGTTCTTC. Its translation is CASSSMSRGHYNEQFF.

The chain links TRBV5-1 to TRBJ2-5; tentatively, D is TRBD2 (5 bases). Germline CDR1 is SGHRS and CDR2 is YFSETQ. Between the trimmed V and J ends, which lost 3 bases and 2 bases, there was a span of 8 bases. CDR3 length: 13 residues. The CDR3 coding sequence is TGCGCCAGCAGCTCCCCGGGACAAGAGACCCAGTACTTC. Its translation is CASSSPGQETQYF.

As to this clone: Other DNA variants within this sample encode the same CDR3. This chain's CDR3 is CASSIDRGSTEAFF. DNA of the CDR3: TGTGCCAGTAGTATAGACAGGGGGAGCACTGAAGCTTTCTTT. V and J are TRBV19 and TRBJ1-1, with TRBD1 matching over 7 bases. V lost 0 bases to trimming and J lost 4 bases; unmatched junction nucleotides: 2. The germline gives CDR1 LNHDA, CDR2 SQIVND (reference sequence). This CDR3 spans 14 amino acids.

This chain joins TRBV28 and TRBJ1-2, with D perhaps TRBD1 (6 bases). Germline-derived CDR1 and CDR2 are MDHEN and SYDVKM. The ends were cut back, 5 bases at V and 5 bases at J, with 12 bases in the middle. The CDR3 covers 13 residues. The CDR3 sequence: CASSTGQPYGYTF. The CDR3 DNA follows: TGTGCCAGCAGTACAGGACAGCCTTATGGCTACACCTTC.

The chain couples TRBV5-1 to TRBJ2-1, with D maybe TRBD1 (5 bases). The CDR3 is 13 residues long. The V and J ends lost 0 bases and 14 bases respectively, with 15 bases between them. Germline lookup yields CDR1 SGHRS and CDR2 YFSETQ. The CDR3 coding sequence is TGCGCCAGCAGCTTGGTCATCGAGACAGAGGAGTTCTTC. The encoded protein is CASSLVIETEEFF.

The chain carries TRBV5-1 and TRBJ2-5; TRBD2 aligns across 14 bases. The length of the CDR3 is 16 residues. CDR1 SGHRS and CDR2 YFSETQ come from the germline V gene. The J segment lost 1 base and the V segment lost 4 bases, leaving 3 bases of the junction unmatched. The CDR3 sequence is CASSTGTSGGQETQYF. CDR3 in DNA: TGCGCCAGCAGCACCGGGACTAGCGGGGGCCAAGAGACCCAGTACTTC.

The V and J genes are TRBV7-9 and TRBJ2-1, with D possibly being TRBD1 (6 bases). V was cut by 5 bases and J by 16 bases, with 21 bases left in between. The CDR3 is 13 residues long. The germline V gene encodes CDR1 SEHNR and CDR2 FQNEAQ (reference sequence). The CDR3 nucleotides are TGTGCCAGCAGCAGCCCTAGACAGGAAGGAGGATTCTTC. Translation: CASSSPRQEGGFF.

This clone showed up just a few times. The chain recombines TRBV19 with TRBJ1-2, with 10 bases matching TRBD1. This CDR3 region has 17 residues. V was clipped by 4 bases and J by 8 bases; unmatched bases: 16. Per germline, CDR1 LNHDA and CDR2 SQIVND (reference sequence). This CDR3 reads CASSTPGTGVASQGYTF. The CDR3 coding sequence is TGTGCCAGTAGTACTCCCGGGACAGGGGTCGCTAGTCAAGGCTACACCTTC.

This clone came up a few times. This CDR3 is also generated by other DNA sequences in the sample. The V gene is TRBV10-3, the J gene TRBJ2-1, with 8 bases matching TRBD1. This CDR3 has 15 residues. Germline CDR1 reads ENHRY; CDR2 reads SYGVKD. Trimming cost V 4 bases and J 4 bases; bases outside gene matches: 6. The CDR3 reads CAISGGQGAYNEQFF. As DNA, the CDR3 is TGTGCCATCAGTGGCGGACAGGGAGCATACAATGAGCAGTTCTTC.

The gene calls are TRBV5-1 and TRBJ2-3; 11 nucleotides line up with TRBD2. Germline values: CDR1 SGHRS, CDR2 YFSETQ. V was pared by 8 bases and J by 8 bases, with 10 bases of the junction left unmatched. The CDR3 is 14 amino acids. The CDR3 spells CASTLAGAPTTQYF. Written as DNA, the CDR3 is TGCGCCAGTACACTAGCGGGGGCCCCTACTACGCAGTATTTT. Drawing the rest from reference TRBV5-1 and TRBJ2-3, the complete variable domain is KAGVTQTPRYLIKTRGQQVTLSCSPISGHRSVSWYQQTPGQGLQFLFEYFSETQRNKGNFPGRFSGRQFSNSRSEMNVSTLELGDSALYLCASTLAGAPTTQYFGPGTRLTVL.

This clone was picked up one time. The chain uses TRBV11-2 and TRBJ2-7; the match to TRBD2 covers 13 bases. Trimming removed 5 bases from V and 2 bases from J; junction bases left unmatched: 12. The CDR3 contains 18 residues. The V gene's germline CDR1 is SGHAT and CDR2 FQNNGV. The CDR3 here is CASSIDQGTSGVTYEQYF. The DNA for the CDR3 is TGTGCCAGCAGCATCGACCAAGGGACTAGCGGGGTTACCTACGAGCAGTACTTC.

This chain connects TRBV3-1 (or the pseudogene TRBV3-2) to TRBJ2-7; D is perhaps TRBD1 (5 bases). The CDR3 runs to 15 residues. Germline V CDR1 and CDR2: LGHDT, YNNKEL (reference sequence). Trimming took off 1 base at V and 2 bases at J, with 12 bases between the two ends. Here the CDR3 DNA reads TGTGCCAGCAGCCAAGGTGCGACAGTACCCTACGAGCAGTACTTC. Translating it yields CASSQGATVPYEQYF.

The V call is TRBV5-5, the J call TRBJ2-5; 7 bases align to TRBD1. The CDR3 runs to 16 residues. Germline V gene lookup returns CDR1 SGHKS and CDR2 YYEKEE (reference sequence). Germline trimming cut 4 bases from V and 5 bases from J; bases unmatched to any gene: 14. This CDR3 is CASSARGQGDLETQYF. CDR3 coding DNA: TGTGCCAGCAGCGCGAGAGGGCAGGGGGATTTGGAGACCCAGTACTTC.

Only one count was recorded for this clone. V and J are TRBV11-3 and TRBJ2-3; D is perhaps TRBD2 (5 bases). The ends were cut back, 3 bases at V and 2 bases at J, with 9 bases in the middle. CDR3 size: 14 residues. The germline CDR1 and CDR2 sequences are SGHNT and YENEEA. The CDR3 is CASSLRGYTDTQYF. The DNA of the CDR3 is TGTGCCAGCAGCTTGAGAGGGTACACAGATACGCAGTATTTT.

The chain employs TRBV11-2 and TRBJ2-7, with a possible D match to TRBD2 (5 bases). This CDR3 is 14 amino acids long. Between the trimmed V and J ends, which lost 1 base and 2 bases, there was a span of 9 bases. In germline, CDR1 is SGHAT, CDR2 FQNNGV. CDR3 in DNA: TGTGCCAGCAGCTTAGCCCCGACTACCTACGAGCAGTACTTC. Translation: CASSLAPTTYEQYF.

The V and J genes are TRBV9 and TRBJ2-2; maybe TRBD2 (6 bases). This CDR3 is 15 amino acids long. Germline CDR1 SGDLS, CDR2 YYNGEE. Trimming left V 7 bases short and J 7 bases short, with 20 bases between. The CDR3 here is CASEGLIVGSGELFF. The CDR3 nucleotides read TGTGCCAGCGAAGGACTAATAGTCGGTAGCGGGGAGCTGTTTTTT.

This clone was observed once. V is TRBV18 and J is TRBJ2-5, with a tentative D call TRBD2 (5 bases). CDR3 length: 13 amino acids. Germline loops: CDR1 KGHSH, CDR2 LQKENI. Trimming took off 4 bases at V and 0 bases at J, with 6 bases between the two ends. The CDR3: CASSLLDQETQYF. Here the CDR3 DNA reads TGTGCCAGCTCACTACTAGACCAAGAGACCCAGTACTTC.